One sample yielded the 15 T cell receptor beta chains listed below, sequenced in a study of T cell responses to AZD1222 COVID-19 vaccine. Clones were sequenced by immunoSEQ multiplex PCR, and TCRdb holds only the in-frame ones, with some missing. There are around 59,000 clones in the sample; roughly 89% occur only once, and over 5% lies in the top ten. The sequences come from peripheral blood, collected 28 days after the second AZD1222 dose. These receptors came from an adult who received the AZD1222 COVID-19 vaccine.

This chain uses TRBV2 with TRBJ2-3; 8 nucleotides line up with TRBD2. The CDR3 contains 16 residues. J was trimmed by 3 bases and V by 8 bases; bases with no gene match: 13. CDR1 SNHLY and CDR2 FYNNEI come from the germline V gene. CDR3: CASSPRAGGGTDTQYF. The CDR3 DNA reads as TGTGCCAGCTCCCCCCGGGCGGGAGGAGGGACAGATACGCAGTATTTT. The whole variable domain, filled in from reference TRBV2 and TRBJ2-3, reads EPEVTQTPSHQVTQMGQEVILRCVPISNHLYFYWYRQILGQKVEFLVSFYNNEISEKSEIFDDQFSVERPDGSNFTLKIRSTKLEDSAMYFCASSPRAGGGTDTQYFGPGTRLTVL.

The V and J genes are TRBV10-2 and TRBJ2-7; tentative D call: TRBD1 (6 bases). Trimming left V 6 bases short and J 3 bases short, with 18 bases between. From germline, CDR1 is WSHSY and CDR2 SAAADI. This CDR3 has 15 amino acids. The CDR3 loop is CASRVTGTHVYEQYF. The DNA of the CDR3 is TGCGCCAGCAGGGTTACCGGGACACACGTCTACGAGCAGTACTTC.

This clone was observed a few times. The chain has TRBV15 and TRBJ1-2; TRBD1 might be the D (6 bases). The V end lost 5 bases, the J end lost 9 bases, and 13 bases lay between the germline ends. The CDR3 is 12 amino acids. CDR1 is LNHNV and CDR2 is YYDKDF in the germline V gene (reference sequence). CDR3 protein: CATSEGHRSYTF. The CDR3 bases are TGTGCCACCAGCGAGGGACACCGTAGCTACACCTTC.

V gene TRBV5-6 combines with J gene TRBJ1-1; D is uncertain. The CDR3 is 15 residues long. The germline V gene has CDR1 SGHDT and CDR2 YYEEEE. Trimming took 3 bases from V and 0 from J, leaving 12 bases between them. Here the CDR3 DNA reads TGTGCCAGCAGCTCCCTAGACACCTTGAACACTGAAGCTTTCTTT. Protein: CASSSLDTLNTEAFF.

This chain uses TRBV5-1 with TRBJ1-1, with D perhaps TRBD1 (5 bases). This CDR3 spans 12 amino acids. The germline V and J ends were trimmed by 0 bases and 8 bases, with 8 bases remaining between them. Germline V CDR1 and CDR2: SGHRS, YFSETQ. The CDR3 DNA follows: TGCGCCAGCAGCTTGGTGGCAGGGGAAGCTTTCTTT. This sequence encodes CASSLVAGEAFF.

The chain couples TRBV29-1 to TRBJ2-1; TRBD1 matches at 10 bases. Germline CDR1 reads SQVTM; CDR2 reads ANQGSEA. Trimming cost V 7 bases and J 2 bases; bases outside gene matches: 14. This CDR3 has 17 amino acids. The CDR3 DNA reads as TGCAGCGCATTGTATATCCTGGGGACAGGGGCCTACAATGAGCAGTTCTTC. This codes for CSALYILGTGAYNEQFF.

The rearrangement links TRBV5-5 to TRBJ1-2, with D possibly TRBD1 on 6 matching bases. Trimming took 4 bases from V and 0 from J, leaving 16 bases between them. This CDR3 has 16 residues. Germline CDR1 SGHKS, CDR2 YYEKEE (reference sequence). For the CDR3, the DNA is TGTGCCAGCAGCGTGGAACTGGACAGCCCTAACTATGGCTACACCTTC. Translated: CASSVELDSPNYGYTF.

J is TRBJ2-7 and V is TRBV5-1; TRBD1 aligns across 12 bases. Looked up from germline, CDR1 is SGHRS and CDR2 is YFSETQ. Germline trimming cut 2 bases from V and 5 bases from J; bases unmatched to any gene: 8. The length of the CDR3 is 16 residues. In DNA form, the CDR3 reads TGCGCCAGCAGCTTAGTGCTGGGACAGGGGGCAAACGAGCAGTACTTC. This translates into CASSLVLGQGANEQYF.

The rearrangement uses TRBV5-4 and TRBJ2-7; D is uncertain. The V and J ends lost 2 bases and 3 bases respectively, with 9 bases between them. Germline CDR1 reads SGHNT; CDR2 reads YYREEE (reference sequence). The CDR3 spans 13 residues. CDR3 in DNA: TGTGCCAGCAGCTTAAAGGGCAGCTACGAGCAGTACTTC. Translation: CASSLKGSYEQYF.

This clone has a single count. The genes are TRBV5-1 and TRBJ2-3; tentative D call: TRBD2 (5 bases). The germline V gene has CDR1 SGHRS and CDR2 YFSETQ. The CDR3 is 15 amino acids. V was cut by 4 bases and J by 2 bases, with 14 bases left in between. This chain's CDR3 is CASSAREKHTDTQYF. CDR3 nucleotides: TGCGCCAGCAGCGCCCGGGAAAAACACACAGATACGCAGTATTTT.

The chain links TRBV5-1 to TRBJ2-7, with D maybe TRBD2 (5 bases). Germline CDR1 and CDR2: SGHRS and YFSETQ. Trimming took 0 bases from V and 6 from J, leaving 16 bases between them. The CDR3 covers 15 residues. The CDR3 reads CASSLESGGFSEQYF. CDR3 nucleotides: TGCGCCAGCAGCTTGGAATCTGGAGGATTCAGCGAGCAGTACTTC. Based on the CDR3 plus reference TRBV5-1 and TRBJ2-7, the full variable domain is KAGVTQTPRYLIKTRGQQVTLSCSPISGHRSVSWYQQTPGQGLQFLFEYFSETQRNKGNFPGRFSGRQFSNSRSEMNVSTLELGDSALYLCASSLESGGFSEQYFGPGTRLTVT.

The genes are TRBV5-1 and TRBJ1-5, with D possibly being TRBD1 (6 bases). Germline CDR1 is SGHRS and CDR2 is YFSETQ. Trimming removed 0 bases from V and 1 base from J, with 11 bases in between. CDR3 length: 16 residues. The CDR3: CASSLAPGASNQPQHF. The DNA of the CDR3 is TGCGCCAGCAGCTTGGCGCCAGGGGCGAGCAATCAGCCCCAGCATTTT.

This chain links TRBV4-1 with TRBJ2-1; 14 bases align to TRBD2. There are 17 residues in the CDR3. Germline V lookup: CDR1 MGHRA, CDR2 YSYEKL. Trimming took 0 bases from V and 4 from J; bases not matched to a gene: 2. This CDR3 reads CASSQEGLAGGYNEQFF. The CDR3 region has the DNA TGCGCCAGCAGCCAAGAAGGACTAGCGGGGGGTTACAATGAGCAGTTCTTC.

V and J are TRBV30 and TRBJ2-3, with D hard to call. Between the trimmed V and J ends, which lost 3 bases and 5 bases, there was a span of 12 bases. This CDR3 has 13 residues. Germline CDR1 and CDR2: GTSNPN and SVGIG (reference sequence). DNA for the CDR3: TGTGCCTGGAGCGGGCTAGTGGGAGATACGCAGTATTTT. Its translation is CAWSGLVGDTQYF.

The V gene is TRBV9, the J gene TRBJ2-3, with 9 bases lining up with TRBD2. The CDR3 runs 17 residues. CDR1 is SGDLS, CDR2 YYNGEE, per germline. V dropped 6 bases and J dropped 1; count of bases not matched to a gene: 12. This chain's CDR3 is CASNLAGGRSGTDTQYF. The DNA for the CDR3 is TGTGCCAGCAATCTGGCGGGGGGGCGTTCGGGCACAGATACGCAGTATTTT.